This section outlines one T cell receptor beta chain sequence together with its context. The sample is drawn from a study of blood T cell repertoires in COVID-19. Overall study: There were acute and convalescent COVID-19 samples, and they came from the United States, Italy and Spain. T cells, B-cell-depleted T cells, or PBMCs provided the cDNA or gDNA that served as material.

In the original processing: Counts of nucleated cells, estimated from reference gene primer amplification, were obtained. Some clones are missing from TCRdb's copy, which holds only in-frame ones; the method was immunoSEQ multiplex PCR. V, J and clone size reflect that table, while D and trimming were determined from the DNA. The sample records approximately 45,000 clones, over 65% being singletons. Sequenced sample: peripheral blood. The clonotype was recovered from a man at least 80 years old with acute or convalescent COVID-19.

The CDR3 loop is CASSFLGQGAFF. Here the CDR3 DNA reads TGTGCCAGCAGTTTTCTTGGACAGGGGGCTTTCTTT. The gene calls are TRBV28 and TRBJ1-1; 9 bases are shared with TRBD1. V shed 3 bases and J 11 bases; nucleotides not matched to a gene: 4. Germline lookup yields CDR1 MDHEN and CDR2 SYDVKM. The CDR3 runs 12 residues.